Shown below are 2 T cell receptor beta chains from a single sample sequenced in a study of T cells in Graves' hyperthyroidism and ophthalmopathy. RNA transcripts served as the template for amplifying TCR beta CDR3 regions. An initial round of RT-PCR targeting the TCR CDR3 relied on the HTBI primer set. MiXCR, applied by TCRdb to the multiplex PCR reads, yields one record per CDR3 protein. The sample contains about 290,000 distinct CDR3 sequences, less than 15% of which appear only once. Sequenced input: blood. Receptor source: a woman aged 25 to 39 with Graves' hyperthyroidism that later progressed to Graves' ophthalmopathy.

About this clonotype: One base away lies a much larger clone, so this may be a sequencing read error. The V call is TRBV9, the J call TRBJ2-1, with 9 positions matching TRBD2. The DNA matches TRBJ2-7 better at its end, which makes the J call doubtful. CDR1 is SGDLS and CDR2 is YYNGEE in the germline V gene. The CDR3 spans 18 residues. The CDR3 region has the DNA TGTGCCAGCAGCGTAGGACAGACAGTAGCGGGAGTGTACAATGAGCAGTACTTC. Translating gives CASSVGQTVAGVYNEQYF.

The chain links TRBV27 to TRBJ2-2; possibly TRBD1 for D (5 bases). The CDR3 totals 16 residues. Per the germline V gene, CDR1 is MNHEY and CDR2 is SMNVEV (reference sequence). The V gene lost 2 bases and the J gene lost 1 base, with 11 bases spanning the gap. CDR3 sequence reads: CASSLELQGNTGELFF. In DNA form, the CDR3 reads TGTGCCAGCAGTTTAGAACTTCAGGGGAACACCGGGGAGCTGTTTTTT.